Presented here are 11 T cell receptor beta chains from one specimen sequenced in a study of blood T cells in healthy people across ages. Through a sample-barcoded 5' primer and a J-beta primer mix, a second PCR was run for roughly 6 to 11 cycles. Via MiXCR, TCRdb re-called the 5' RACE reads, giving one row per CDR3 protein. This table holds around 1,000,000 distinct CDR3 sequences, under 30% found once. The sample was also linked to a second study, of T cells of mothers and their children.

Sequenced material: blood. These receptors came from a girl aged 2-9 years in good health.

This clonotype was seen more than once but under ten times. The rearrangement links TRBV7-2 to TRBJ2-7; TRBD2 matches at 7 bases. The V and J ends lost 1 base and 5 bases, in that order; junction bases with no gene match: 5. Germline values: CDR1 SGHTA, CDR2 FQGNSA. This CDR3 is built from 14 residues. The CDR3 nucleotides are TGTGCCAGCAGCTTAGGCGGGAGTCGCGACGAGCAGTACTTC. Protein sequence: CASSLGGSRDEQYF.

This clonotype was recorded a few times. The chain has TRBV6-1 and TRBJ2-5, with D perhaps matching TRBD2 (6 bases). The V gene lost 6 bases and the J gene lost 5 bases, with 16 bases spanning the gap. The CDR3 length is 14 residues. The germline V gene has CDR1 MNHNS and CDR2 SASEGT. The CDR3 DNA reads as TGTGCCAGCAGCACATGGAGGGCCGTCGAGACCCAGTACTTC. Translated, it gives CASSTWRAVETQYF.

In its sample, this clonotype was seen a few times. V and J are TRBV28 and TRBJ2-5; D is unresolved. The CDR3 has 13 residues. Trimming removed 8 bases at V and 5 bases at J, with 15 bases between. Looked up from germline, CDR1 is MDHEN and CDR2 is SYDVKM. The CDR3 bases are TGTGCCAGCCGATCCCTGTTTCCGGAGACCCAGTACTTC. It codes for CASRSLFPETQYF.

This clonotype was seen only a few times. For the CDR3, the DNA is TGTGCCAGCCGACCGAGGGGGTTAGGCTATGGCTACACCTTC. Its protein product is CASRPRGLGYGYTF. This rearrangement joins TRBV6-6 to TRBJ1-2, with a possible D match to TRBD1 (6 bases). Trimming shortened V by 8 bases and J by 4 bases, and 17 bases separated the two germline ends. The CDR3 has 14 amino acids. Germline-derived CDR1 and CDR2 are MNHNY and SVGAGI (reference sequence).

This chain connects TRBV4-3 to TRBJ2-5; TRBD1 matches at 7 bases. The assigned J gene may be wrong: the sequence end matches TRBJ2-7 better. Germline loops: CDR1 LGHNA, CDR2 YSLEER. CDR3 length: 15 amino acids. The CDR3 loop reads CASSQDIGDSYEQYF. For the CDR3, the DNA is TGCGCCAGCAGCCAAGATATCGGGGACAGCTACGAGCAGTACTTC.

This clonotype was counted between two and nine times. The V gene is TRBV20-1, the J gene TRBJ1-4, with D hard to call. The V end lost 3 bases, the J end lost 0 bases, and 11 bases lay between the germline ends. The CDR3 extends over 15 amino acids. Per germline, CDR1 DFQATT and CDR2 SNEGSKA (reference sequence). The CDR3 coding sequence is TGCAGTGCTAGCCCCCGGTTATCAACTAATGAAAAACTGTTTTTT. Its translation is CSASPRLSTNEKLFF.

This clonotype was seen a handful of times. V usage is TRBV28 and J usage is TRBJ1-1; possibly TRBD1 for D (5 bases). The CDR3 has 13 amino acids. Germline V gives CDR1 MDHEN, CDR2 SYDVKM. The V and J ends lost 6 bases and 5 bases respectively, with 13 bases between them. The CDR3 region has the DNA TGTGCCAGCAGCCTCTACAGGAGTACTGAAGCTTTCTTT. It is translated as CASSLYRSTEAFF. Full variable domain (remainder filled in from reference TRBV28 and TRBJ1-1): DVKVTQSSRYLVKRTGEKVFLECVQDMDHENMFWYRQDPGLGLRLIYFSYDVKMKEKGDIPEGYSVSREKKERFSLILESASTNQTSMYLCASSLYRSTEAFFGQGTRLTVV.

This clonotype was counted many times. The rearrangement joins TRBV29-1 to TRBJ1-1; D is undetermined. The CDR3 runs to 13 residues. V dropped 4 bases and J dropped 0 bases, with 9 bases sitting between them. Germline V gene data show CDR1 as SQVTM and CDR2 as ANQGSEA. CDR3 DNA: TGCAGCGTTGTGTGGGCGATGAACACTGAAGCTTTCTTT. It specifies CSVVWAMNTEAFF.

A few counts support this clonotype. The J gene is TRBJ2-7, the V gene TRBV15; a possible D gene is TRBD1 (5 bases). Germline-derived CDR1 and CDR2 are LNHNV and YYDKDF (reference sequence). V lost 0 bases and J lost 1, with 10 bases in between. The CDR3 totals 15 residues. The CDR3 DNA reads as TGTGCCACCAGCAGAGATTTGTCAGGGTCCTACGAGCAGTACTTC. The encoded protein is CATSRDLSGSYEQYF.

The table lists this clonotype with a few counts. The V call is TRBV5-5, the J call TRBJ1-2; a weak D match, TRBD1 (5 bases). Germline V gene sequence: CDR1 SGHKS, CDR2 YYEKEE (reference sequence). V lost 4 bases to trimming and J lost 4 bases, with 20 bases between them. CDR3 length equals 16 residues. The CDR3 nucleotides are TGTGCCAGCAGCCAACGGGACTCATTGGGGGGCTATGGCTACACCTTC. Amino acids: CASSQRDSLGGYGYTF.

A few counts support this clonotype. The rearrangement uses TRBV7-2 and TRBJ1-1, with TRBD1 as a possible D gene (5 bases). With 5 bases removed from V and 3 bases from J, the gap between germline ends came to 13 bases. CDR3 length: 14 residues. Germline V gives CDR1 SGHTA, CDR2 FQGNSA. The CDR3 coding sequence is TGTGCCAGCAGCCCCAGGGAAGGGTACACTGAAGCTTTCTTT. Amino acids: CASSPREGYTEAFF.